This T cell receptor beta chain derives from a study of blood T cells in healthy people across ages. A sample-barcoded 5' primer and a J-beta primer mix were used in a second PCR of about 7 to 12 cycles. TCRdb re-called the 5' RACE reads with MiXCR, one entry per CDR3 protein. Among about 970,000 distinct CDR3 sequences listed, roughly half were seen once. The germline V and J ends were trimmed by 2 bases and 14 bases, with 12 bases remaining between them. CDR3 size: 12 residues. Germline lookup yields CDR1 ENHRY and CDR2 SYGVKD. Sequencing was carried out using blood. The source of this sequence is a woman aged 60 to 75 in good health. The rearrangement uses TRBV10-3 and TRBJ1-4; D perhaps matches TRBD1 (6 bases). The CDR3 nucleotides read TGTGCCATCAGTGAGGGGGGCGGCCGTCTGTTTTTT. This encodes CAISEGGGRLFF.